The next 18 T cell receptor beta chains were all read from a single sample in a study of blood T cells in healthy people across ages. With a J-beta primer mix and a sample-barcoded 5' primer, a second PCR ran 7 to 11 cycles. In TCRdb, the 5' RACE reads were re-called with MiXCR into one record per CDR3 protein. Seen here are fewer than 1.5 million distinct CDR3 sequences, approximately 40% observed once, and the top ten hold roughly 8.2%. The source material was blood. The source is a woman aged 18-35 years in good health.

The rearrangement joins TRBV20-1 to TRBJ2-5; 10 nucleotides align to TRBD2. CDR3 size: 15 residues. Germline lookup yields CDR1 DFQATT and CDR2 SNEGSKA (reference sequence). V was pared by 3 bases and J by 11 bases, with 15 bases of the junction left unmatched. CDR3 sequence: CSARVPSGSGNEQYF. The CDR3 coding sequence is TGCAGTGCTAGGGTCCCTAGCGGGAGTGGGAATGAGCAGTACTTC.

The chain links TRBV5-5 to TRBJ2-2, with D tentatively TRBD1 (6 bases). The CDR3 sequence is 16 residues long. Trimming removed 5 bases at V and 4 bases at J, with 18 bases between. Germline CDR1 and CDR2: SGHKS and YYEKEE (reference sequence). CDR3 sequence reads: CASRRTVAAGTGELFF. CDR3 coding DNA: TGTGCCAGCAGACGGACAGTCGCCGCGGGCACCGGGGAGCTGTTTTTT.

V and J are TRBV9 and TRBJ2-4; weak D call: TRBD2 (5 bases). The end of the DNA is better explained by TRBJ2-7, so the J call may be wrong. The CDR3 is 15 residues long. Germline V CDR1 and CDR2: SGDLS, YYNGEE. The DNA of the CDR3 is TGTGCCAGCAGCGTAGGGTCCGTCGGGGACTACGAGCAGTACTTC. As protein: CASSVGSVGDYEQYF.

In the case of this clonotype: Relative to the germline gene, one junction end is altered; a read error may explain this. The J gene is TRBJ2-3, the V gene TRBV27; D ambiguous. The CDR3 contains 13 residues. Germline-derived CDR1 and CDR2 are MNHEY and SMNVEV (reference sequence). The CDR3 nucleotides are TGTGTCAGCACGCGGACGAGCACAGATACGCAGTATTTT. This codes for CVSTRTSTDTQYF.

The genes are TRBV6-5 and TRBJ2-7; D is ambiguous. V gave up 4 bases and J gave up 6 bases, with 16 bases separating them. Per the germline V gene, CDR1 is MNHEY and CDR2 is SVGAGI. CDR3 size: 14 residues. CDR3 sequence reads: CASSSQIIPLEQYF. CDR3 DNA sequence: TGTGCCAGCAGTTCCCAGATAATCCCTCTCGAGCAGTACTTC.

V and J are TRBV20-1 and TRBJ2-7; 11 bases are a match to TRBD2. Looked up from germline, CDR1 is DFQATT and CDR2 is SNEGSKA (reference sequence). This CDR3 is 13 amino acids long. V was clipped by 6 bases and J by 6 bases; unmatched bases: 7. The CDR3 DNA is TGCAGTGCGAGGACTAGCGGGTGGGGCGAGCAGTACTTC. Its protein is CSARTSGWGEQYF.

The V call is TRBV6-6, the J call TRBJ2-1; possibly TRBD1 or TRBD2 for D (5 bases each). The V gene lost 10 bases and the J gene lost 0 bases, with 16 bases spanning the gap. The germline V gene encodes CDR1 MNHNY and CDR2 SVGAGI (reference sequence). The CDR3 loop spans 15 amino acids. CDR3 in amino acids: CATARDGNSYNEQFF. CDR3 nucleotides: TGTGCCACGGCGAGGGACGGCAACTCCTACAATGAGCAGTTCTTC.

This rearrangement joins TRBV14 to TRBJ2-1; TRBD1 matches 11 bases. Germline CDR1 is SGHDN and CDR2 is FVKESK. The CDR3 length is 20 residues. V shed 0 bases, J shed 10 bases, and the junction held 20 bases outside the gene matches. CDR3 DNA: TGTGCCAGCAGCCAAGATCGTGCGGGACTTGGGGGGACAGGGGGTCAAGAGCAGTTCTTC. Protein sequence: CASSQDRAGLGGTGGQEQFF. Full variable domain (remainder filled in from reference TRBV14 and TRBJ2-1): EAGVTQFPSHSVIEKGQTVTLRCDPISGHDNLYWYRRVMGKEIKFLLHFVKESKQDESGMPNNRFLAERTGGTYSTLKVQPAELEDSGVYFCASSQDRAGLGGTGGQEQFFGPGTRLTVL.

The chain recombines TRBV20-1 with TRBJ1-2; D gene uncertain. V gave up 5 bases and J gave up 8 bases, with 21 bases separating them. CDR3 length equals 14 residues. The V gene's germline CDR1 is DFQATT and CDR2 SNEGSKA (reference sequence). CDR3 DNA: TGCAGTGCTCGCCTACCCAACCCTGGGAAGGGCTACACCTTC. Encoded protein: CSARLPNPGKGYTF.

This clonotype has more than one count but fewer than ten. The CDR3 loop is CASSLGGLAVDTQYF. In DNA, the CDR3 is TGTGCCAGCAGCCTAGGGGGACTAGCCGTGGATACGCAGTATTTT. V and J are TRBV7-2 and TRBJ2-3, with 9 bases aligning to TRBD2. Germline V gene data show CDR1 as SGHTA and CDR2 as FQGNSA. V dropped 5 bases and J dropped 6; count of bases not matched to a gene: 9. The CDR3 extends over 15 amino acids.

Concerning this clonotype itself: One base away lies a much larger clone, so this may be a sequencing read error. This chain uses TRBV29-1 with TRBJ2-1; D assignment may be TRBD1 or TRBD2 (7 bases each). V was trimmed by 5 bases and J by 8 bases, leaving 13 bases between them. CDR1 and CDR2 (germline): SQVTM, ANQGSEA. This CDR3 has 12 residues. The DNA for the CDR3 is TGCAGCGTTCGCCAGGGGGGGGATGAGCAGTTCTTC. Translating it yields CSVRQGGDEQFF.

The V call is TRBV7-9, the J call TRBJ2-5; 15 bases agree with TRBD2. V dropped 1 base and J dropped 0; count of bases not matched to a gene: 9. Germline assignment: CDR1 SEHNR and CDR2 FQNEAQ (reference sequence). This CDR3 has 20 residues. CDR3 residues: CASSLVLGTSGGTNQETQYF. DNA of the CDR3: TGTGCCAGCAGCTTAGTCCTTGGGACTAGCGGGGGGACCAACCAAGAGACCCAGTACTTC.

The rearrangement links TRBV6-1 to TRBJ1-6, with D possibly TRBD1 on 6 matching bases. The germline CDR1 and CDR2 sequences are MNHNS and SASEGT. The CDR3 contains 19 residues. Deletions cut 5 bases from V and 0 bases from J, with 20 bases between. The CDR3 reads CASSRGVYGVSSYNSPLHF. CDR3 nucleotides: TGTGCCAGCAGTAGGGGGGTGTACGGGGTTAGCTCCTATAATTCACCCCTCCACTTT.

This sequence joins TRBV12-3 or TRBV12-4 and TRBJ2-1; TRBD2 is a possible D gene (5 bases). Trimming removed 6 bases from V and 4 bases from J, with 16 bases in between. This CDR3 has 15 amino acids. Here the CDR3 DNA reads TGTGCCAGCAGCCCCGTACCTCGGGAATACAATGAGCAGTTCTTC. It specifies CASSPVPREYNEQFF.

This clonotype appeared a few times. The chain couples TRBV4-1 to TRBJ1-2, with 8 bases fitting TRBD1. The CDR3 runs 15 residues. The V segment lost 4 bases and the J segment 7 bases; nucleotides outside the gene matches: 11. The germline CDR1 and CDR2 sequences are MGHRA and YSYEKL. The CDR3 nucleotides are TGCGCCAGCAGCCTTACGGACAGGGCCATCTGTGGCTACACCTTC. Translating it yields CASSLTDRAICGYTF.

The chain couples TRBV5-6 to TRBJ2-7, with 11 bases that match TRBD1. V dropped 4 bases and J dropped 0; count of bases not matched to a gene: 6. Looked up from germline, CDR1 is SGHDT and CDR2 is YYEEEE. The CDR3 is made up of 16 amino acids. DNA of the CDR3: TGTGCCAGCAGCGAAGGACAGGGGGCTACCTCCTACGAGCAGTACTTC. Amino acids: CASSEGQGATSYEQYF.

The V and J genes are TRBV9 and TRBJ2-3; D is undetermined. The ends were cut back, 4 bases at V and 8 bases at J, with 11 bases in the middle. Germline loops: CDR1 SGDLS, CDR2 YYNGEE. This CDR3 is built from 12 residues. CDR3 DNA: TGTGCCAGCAGCCCATCCCCCAGTACGCAGTATTTT. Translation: CASSPSPSTQYF.

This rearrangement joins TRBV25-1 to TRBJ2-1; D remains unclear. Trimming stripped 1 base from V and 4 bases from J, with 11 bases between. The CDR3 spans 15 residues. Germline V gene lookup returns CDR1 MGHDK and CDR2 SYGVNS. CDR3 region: CASSEFMREYNEQFF. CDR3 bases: TGTGCCAGCAGTGAATTTATGAGAGAGTACAATGAGCAGTTCTTC.